This T cell receptor (beta chain) was recovered during a study of blood T cell repertoires in COVID-19. Study background: COVID-19 samples collected from the United States, Italy and Spain covered acute and convalescent phases. PBMCs, B-cell-depleted T cells, or T cells provided the cDNA or gDNA that made up the material.

Germline V gene data show CDR1 as MNHNS and CDR2 as SASEGT. Trimming removed 2 bases from V and 0 bases from J; junction bases left unmatched: 5. The CDR3 runs to 18 residues. In the authors' methods: Amplification of reference gene primers was used by the study to estimate nucleated cell counts. TCRdb's table, derived via immunoSEQ multiplex PCR, lists solely in-frame clones and lacks some. Clone size and the V and J calls come from that table; the DNA yielded D and trimming. The table has about 83,000 clones, about 82% seen once; the top ten hold about 8%. This clone was counted only a few times. The TCR was taken from a man aged 45-60 years with active COVID-19. Input material: peripheral blood. The chain carries TRBV6-1 and TRBJ2-3; 13 nucleotides align to TRBD2. Here the CDR3 reads CASSEMVTSGGSTDTQYF. Written as DNA, the CDR3 is TGTGCCAGCAGTGAAATGGTGACTAGCGGGGGGAGCACAGATACGCAGTATTTT.